Presented here are 4 T cell receptor beta chains from one specimen sequenced in a study of chemoradiotherapy in HPV16-positive cancers. Here immunoSEQ multiplex PCR was the method, and the copy in TCRdb shows in-frame clones only, minus some. The data hold some 20,000 clones, with about two thirds observed a single time. The sample was taken from a patient who underwent chemoradiotherapy. The receptors stem from a human donor with HPV-associated anogenital cancer.

The chain combines TRBV7-9 with TRBJ2-7, with TRBD1 matching over 8 bases. V dropped 1 base and J dropped 7; count of bases not matched to a gene: 6. The CDR3 is 14 residues long. Germline CDR1 and CDR2: SEHNR and FQNEAQ (reference sequence). DNA of the CDR3: TGTGCCAGCAGCTTAGGGCAGGGGGCGTGGGAGCAGTACTTC. Translating gives CASSLGQGAWEQYF.

The J gene is TRBJ1-2, the V gene TRBV28, with 10 nucleotides matching TRBD1. J was trimmed by 4 bases and V by 2 bases; bases with no gene match: 4. Germline V gene lookup returns CDR1 MDHEN and CDR2 SYDVKM. The CDR3 spans 15 residues. CDR3 coding DNA: TGTGCCAGCAGTTTAATGGGACAGGGGACCTATGGCTACACCTTC. Its translation: CASSLMGQGTYGYTF.

The chain carries TRBV28 and TRBJ2-7; 9 bases line up with TRBD1. Unmatched junction bases numbered 5, after V lost 5 bases and J lost 0 bases. CDR3 length: 15 residues. Germline V gives CDR1 MDHEN, CDR2 SYDVKM. The CDR3 coding sequence is TGTGCCAGCAGTATAGGGACAGGGAACTCCTACGAGCAGTACTTC. Its translation is CASSIGTGNSYEQYF.

The rearrangement joins TRBV10-3 to TRBJ2-5, with 15 positions matching TRBD2. J lost 5 bases, V lost 2 bases, and 12 bases had no gene match. The V gene's germline CDR1 is ENHRY and CDR2 SYGVKD. CDR3 size: 19 residues. The CDR3 spells CAISEARTSGRATFETQYF. DNA for the CDR3: TGTGCCATCAGTGAGGCCCGGACTAGCGGGAGGGCCACGTTCGAGACCCAGTACTTC.